This paragraph reports one T cell receptor beta chain. The sample comes from a study of cytomegalovirus exposure and HLA in healthy donors. Study-level background: Earlier results showed 90 million to 120 million unique TCR beta sequences derived from some 180 million T cells.

V was cut by 6 bases and J by 7 bases, with 15 bases left in between. Germline V gene data show CDR1 as MNHNS and CDR2 as SASEGT. The CDR3 covers 14 residues. The PCR made use of 60 Vbeta and 13 Jbeta primers. Only in-frame clones appear in the TCRdb table, and some are missing; sequencing was by immunoSEQ multiplex PCR. The repertoire holds some 150,000 clones, with over 60% as singletons. The specimen sequenced was PBMCs. The receptor was derived from a woman aged 30 to 39 in good health and CMV-seropositive. The chain uses TRBV6-1 and TRBJ2-2, with D perhaps matching TRBD2 (6 bases). The CDR3 sequence: CASRREPIGGELFF. In DNA, the CDR3 is TGTGCCAGCAGACGGGAGCCAATAGGCGGGGAGCTGTTTTTT.